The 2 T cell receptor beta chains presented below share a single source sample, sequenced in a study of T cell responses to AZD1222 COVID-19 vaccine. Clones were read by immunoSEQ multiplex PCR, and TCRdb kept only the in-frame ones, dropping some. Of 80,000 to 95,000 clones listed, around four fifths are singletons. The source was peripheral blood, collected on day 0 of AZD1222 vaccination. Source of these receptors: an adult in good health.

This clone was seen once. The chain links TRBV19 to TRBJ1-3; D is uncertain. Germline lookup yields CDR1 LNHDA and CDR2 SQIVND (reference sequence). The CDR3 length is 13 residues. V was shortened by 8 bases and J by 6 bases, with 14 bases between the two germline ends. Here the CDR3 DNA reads TGTGCCAGTCGCGATGTCGGTATAAACACCATATATTTT. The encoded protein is CASRDVGINTIYF.

The CDR3 protein is CASRQSGADYNEQFF. Here the CDR3 DNA reads TGCGCCAGCAGACAGTCGGGGGCCGATTACAATGAGCAGTTCTTC. The chain is built from TRBV4-1 and TRBJ2-1, with D possibly being TRBD1 or TRBD2 (6 bases each). The CDR3 contains 15 residues. V was cut by 6 bases and J by 4 bases, with 16 bases left in between. CDR1 MGHRA and CDR2 YSYEKL come from the germline V gene.